This TCR beta chain is from a study of blood T cells in healthy people across ages. Findings and caveats of the study: Diversity of TCR beta correlated strongly with naive T cell percentage.

Regarding this clonotype: What it binds is unknown.

Alongside a J-beta primer mix, a sample-barcoded 5' primer served in a second PCR lasting about 7 to 11 cycles. A single record per CDR3 protein comes from TCRdb applying MiXCR to the 5' RACE reads. In the table there are under 2 million distinct CDR3 sequences, 30% to 40% of which are singletons. The TCR comes from a woman aged 30 to 39 in good health. The specimen was blood.

The CDR3 DNA reads as TGTGCCAGCAGCTTGGGCCAGACTAGCGGAGGGGTGGATACGCAGTATTTT. This gives the protein CASSLGQTSGGVDTQYF. The chain has TRBV5-6 and TRBJ2-3, with TRBD2 identical over 9 bases. Germline values: CDR1 SGHDT, CDR2 YYEEEE. With V trimmed by 0 bases and J by 6 bases, 11 bases remained unmatched. The CDR3 consists of 17 residues.